The T cell receptor (beta chain) under discussion was sequenced for a study of blood T cell repertoires in COVID-19 (dated by TCRdb to about 2020). In terms of the full investigation: Samples covering the acute and convalescent phases of COVID-19 were provided by collaborators in the United States, Italy and Spain. The material from the prospective study consisted of cDNA or gDNA derived from T cells, B-cell-depleted T cells, or PBMCs. The dataset comprised deeply sampled blood TCRbeta repertoires from subjects exposed to, actively infected with, or recovered from COVID-19. The repertoires were released in a freely available public database intended as a resource for research on the immune response to SARS-CoV-2. The samples were drawn from the first 160 participants of the ongoing ImmuneRACE study and from 1,254 subjects provided by 6 global collaborators. Sample metadata almost always included a de-identified subject ID, COVID-19 status, age in years and sex. Where available, HLA class I and class II types were taken from metadata supplied by the sample provider and were not determined by assay-based typing.

Results the study describes overall, beyond this receptor: How much clinical and demographic metadata was included differed by source and by participant, and the metadata was provided uncurated.

TCRbeta CDR3 regions were amplified from genomic DNA using the immunoSEQ Assay, a bias-controlled multiplex PCR. For the original study's pipeline: The number of nucleated cells in each sample was estimated from the amplification of reference gene primers within the assay. To quantify the absolute abundance of each unique TCRbeta CDR3 rearrangement, sequence reads were collapsed and filtered. For each sample, productive Simpson clonality was calculated as the square root of Simpson's diversity index over productive rearrangements. Imported from immuneACCESS, the table was reduced by TCRdb to in-frame sequences with V and J called. These copies leave out some clones; in studies compared against another copy, an unresolved V gene accounts for under half, and the cause of the remainder is not known. Clone size and V and J calls were adopted from that table, with D and trimming inferred from the DNA. The sample records roughly 230,000 clones, about 90% of which are singletons. The ten largest account for roughly 2.2% of the sample.

In Seattle, one collaborating source enrolled patients while the infection was active and tracked those patients longitudinally over the course of disease. Collaborating institutions collected whole blood in K2EDTA tubes following their own protocols. Collaborator samples were shipped for TCRbeta analysis as frozen whole blood, isolated PBMCs, or DNA extracted from either sample type. The germline V gene gives CDR1 as SGHTA and CDR2 as FQGNSA. V loses 4 bases of germline sequence and J loses 5 bases, and the interval between the two ends is 14 bases. The CDR3 starts with the cysteine, ends with the phenylalanine, and has 15 residues. The retained sequence is limited to the CDR3, 45 bases, with the frame set at the first base. About this clone: No antigen is known for it. Per-nucleotide qualities are absent, and no much larger clonotype sits a single base away.

The chain employs TRBV7-2 and TRBJ2-2; a tentative D call is TRBD1 (6 bases match). The clonotype originates from a woman aged 60 to 75 with COVID-19, enrolled during active disease. Sequenced input: peripheral blood. The CDR3 is CASSSEQGPTGELFF. The sequenced DNA is TGTGCCAGCAGCTCTGAACAGGGACCGACCGGGGAGCTGTTTTTT.